The rows below give T cell receptor beta chains drawn from one sample of a study of blood T cell repertoires in COVID-19. The method was immunoSEQ multiplex PCR; TCRdb's version includes in-frame clones alone and lacks a portion of them. There are about 75,000 clones in the sample; approximately 88% occur only once, and 5% to 7% lies in the top ten. Specimen: peripheral blood. The receptors derive from a woman between 65 and 79 years old with acute or convalescent COVID-19. Each CDR3 is given with its conserved first and last residue. D genes are given only for firm matches. Clone size is not always given. Where it is, it says once, few, many or a class for expanded clones.

>NA|TRBJ2-7|TRBV4-2|NA
TGTGCCAGCAGCCAAGCTCGTGACAACGAGCAGTACTTC
CASSQARDNEQYF
>NA|TRBJ2-7|TRBV3-1/TRBV3-2|NA
TGTGCCAGCAGCCACACTACAACCTACGAGCAGTACTTC
CASSHTTTYEQYF
>NA|TRBJ1-2|TRBV7-6|NA
TGTGCCAGCATCACCGAGGGGGCTAACTATGGCTACACCTTC
CASITEGANYGYTF
>NA|TRBJ2-7|TRBV2|TRBD1
TGTGCCAGCAGTGAAACGGGACAGGGGTACGAGCAGTACTTC
CASSETGQGYEQYF
>NA|TRBJ2-1|TRBV6-5|TRBD2
TGTGCCAGCAGCTTGACTAGCGGGAGGTTCGATGAGCAGTTCTTC
CASSLTSGRFDEQFF
>NA|TRBJ2-2|TRBV19|TRBD1
TGTGCCAGTAGTATCCGACAGGGGATAGGCACCGGGGAGCTGTTTTTT
CASSIRQGIGTGELFF
>NA|TRBJ1-3|TRBV27|TRBD1
TGTGCCAGCAGTCCCCTTCCAGGGGGCGGAAACACCATATATTTT
CASSPLPGGGNTIYF
>NA|TRBJ1-1|TRBV28|TRBD1
TGTGCCAGCAGTTTCACGAAGACAGGGGTGGGCACTGAAGCTTTCTTT
CASSFTKTGVGTEAFF
>NA|TRBJ2-7|TRBV24-1|TRBD1
TGTGCCACCAGTCCGGGACAGGGCTACGAGCAGTACTTC
CATSPGQGYEQYF
>NA|TRBJ2-3|TRBV28|NA
TGTGCCAGCAGTTTAGATACAGGGTCCACAGATACGCAGTATTTT
CASSLDTGSTDTQYF
>once|TRBJ2-1|TRBV7-3|TRBD1
TGTGCCAGCAGCTTCGACCAGGGGGCCTACAATGAGCAGTTCTTC
CASSFDQGAYNEQFF
>NA|TRBJ2-1|TRBV6-5|TRBD2
TGTGCCAGCAGGGACGGGGGGGCCTTAAAGCAGTTCTTC
CASRDGGALKQFF
>NA|TRBJ1-1|TRBV30|NA
TGTGCCTGGAAGCGGCAGGGGCTAGGGGAAGCTTTCTTT
CAWKRQGLGEAFF
>NA|TRBJ2-5|TRBV27|NA
TGTGCCAGCAGTTCTTGGGCCCTCCAAGAGACCCAGTACTTC
CASSSWALQETQYF
>NA|TRBJ1-6|TRBV28|TRBD1
TGTGCCAGCAGTTTATGGGGACAGGGGGTCTCACCCCTCCACTTT
CASSLWGQGVSPLHF
>NA|TRBJ2-1|TRBV7-2|TRBD1
TGTGCCAGCAGTCAACTCGGGACAGGGAACAATGAGCAGTTCTTC
CASSQLGTGNNEQFF
>NA|TRBJ2-3|TRBV6-1|NA
TGTGCCAGCAGTGAAGACGTGGCCGATACGCAGTATTTT
CASSEDVADTQYF
>NA|TRBJ2-3|TRBV19|NA
TGTGCCAGTAGTATAGTCGGAGCTAGCACAGATACGCAGTATTTT
CASSIVGASTDTQYF
>NA|TRBJ1-2|TRBV19|NA
TGTGCCAGTAGTATAGTGGGCACGTATGGCTACACCTTC
CASSIVGTYGYTF
>NA|TRBJ1-2|TRBV5-4|NA
TGTGCCAGCAGCTTGTCCCTGCGGGGATCCAGTGGCTACACCTTC
CASSLSLRGSSGYTF
>NA|TRBJ1-1|TRBV5-6|NA
TGTGCCAGCAGCTTGGTGTCCGGCACTGAAGCTTTCTTT
CASSLVSGTEAFF
>NA|TRBJ1-1|TRBV7-2|NA
TGTGCCAGCAGCCGCCAAGGGACTGCCAAAACTGAAGCTTTCTTT
CASSRQGTAKTEAFF
>once|TRBJ1-2|TRBV14|NA
TGTGCCAGCAGCCAAGATAGGTTCCAGCCCGGGGGCTATGGCTACACCTTC
CASSQDRFQPGGYGYTF
>NA|TRBJ2-3|TRBV28|NA
TGTGCCAGCACTAAAAGCGGAAGCACAGATACGCAGTATTTT
CASTKSGSTDTQYF
>NA|TRBJ1-5|TRBV19|NA
TGTGCCAGTAGCGCAGCGGGATATCAGCCCCAGCATTTT
CASSAAGYQPQHF
>few|TRBJ2-5|TRBV7-3|NA
TGTGCCAGCAGCTTAAAGATCGGAGGTCAAGAGACCCAGTACTTC
CASSLKIGGQETQYF
>NA|TRBJ2-5|TRBV4-2|TRBD2
TGTGCCAGCAGCCAAGGGACTTCCGGGGGGGCCGGGGAGACCCAGTACTTC
CASSQGTSGGAGETQYF
>once|TRBJ2-7|TRBV7-2|TRBD1
TGTGCCAGCAGCTTCCTGGGGACAGGAAGCTACGAGCAGTACTTC
CASSFLGTGSYEQYF
>NA|TRBJ1-1|TRBV7-2|NA
TGTGCCAGCAGCTTAGCTCGTACAGGGATCGGCATCGGCACTGAAGCTTTCTTT
CASSLARTGIGIGTEAFF
>NA|TRBJ1-5|TRBV19|NA
TGTGCCAGTAGTAAACGGGGAAGCAATCAGCCCCAGCATTTT
CASSKRGSNQPQHF
>NA|TRBJ1-4|TRBV9|TRBD1
TGTGCCAGCAGCGTAGGTGGAGGGACAGATGAAAAACTGTTTTTT
CASSVGGGTDEKLFF
>NA|TRBJ2-6|TRBV9|NA
TGTGCCAGCAGCCTTTCGGGAGTCCTGACTTTC
CASSLSGVLTF
>NA|TRBJ1-2|TRBV19|TRBD1
TGTGCCAGTAGTCCGCGGGACAGGGATGGCTACACCTTC
CASSPRDRDGYTF
>NA|TRBJ2-5|TRBV18|TRBD2
TGTGCCAGCTCACCACAGAAACTAGCGCCACCTAGGGAGACCCAGTACTTC
CASSPQKLAPPRETQYF
>NA|TRBJ2-1|TRBV11-1|NA
TGTGCCAGCAGCTCTGGACTTTACAATGAGCAGTTCTTC
CASSSGLYNEQFF
>medium-sized|TRBJ2-1|TRBV9|TRBD1
TGTGCCACCGGACAGGGATATTATGAGCAGTTCTTC
CATGQGYYEQFF
>NA|TRBJ2-7|TRBV6-1|TRBD1
TGTGCCAGCAGTGCGTTACCGGGACAGAGCTCCTACGAGCAGTACTTC
CASSALPGQSSYEQYF
>NA|TRBJ2-7|TRBV6-2/TRBV6-3|NA
TGTGCCAGCAGTTATCCCGGGAAGGGCTCCTACGAGCAGTACTTC
CASSYPGKGSYEQYF
>NA|TRBJ2-5|TRBV3-1/TRBV3-2|NA
TGTGCCAGCAGCCTGACTAGGGCTCTGCACTTC
CASSLTRALHF
>NA|TRBJ2-3|TRBV9|TRBD2
TGTGCCAGCAGCGTGGCTAGCGGGGGGGACACAGATACGCAGTATTTT
CASSVASGGDTDTQYF
>NA|TRBJ1-6|TRBV27|NA
TGTGCCAGCAGTTCCGAACAGACCTATAATTCACCCCTCCACTTT
CASSSEQTYNSPLHF
>NA|TRBJ1-3|TRBV2|TRBD1
TGTGCCAGCAGCGGGACAGGGGGGTCTGGAAACACCATATATTTT
CASSGTGGSGNTIYF
>NA|TRBJ2-1|TRBV7-2|NA
TGTGCCAGCACCTCTCTCTTTCAGGGGAATTTCTACAATGAGCAGTTCTTC
CASTSLFQGNFYNEQFF
>NA|TRBJ1-3|TRBV5-1|TRBD1
TGCGCCAGCAGCTTGGTCTACAGGGGCTCTGGAAACACCATATATTTT
CASSLVYRGSGNTIYF
>NA|TRBJ1-6|TRBV28|NA
TGTGCCAGCAGTTTAGGGGGCCGGTCCCTCCACTTT
CASSLGGRSLHF